The 31 T cell receptor beta chains listed next were all sequenced from one sample in a study of shared clonotypes between healthy human individuals. The assay was immunoSEQ multiplex PCR, and TCRdb's table has in-frame clones only and misses some. Of about 820,000 clones listed, about 91% were seen once; the top ten hold more than 20%. CD45RO-negative, CCR7-positively selected cells formed the naive CD8 fraction, excluding terminally differentiated effector memory CD45RA+ cells. Sequenced input: naive CD8+ T cells sorted from blood. These receptors were taken from a man aged 25 to 45 in good health.

The rearrangement uses TRBV27 and TRBJ2-2; D is tentatively TRBD1 or TRBD2 (5 bases each). The germline CDR1 and CDR2 sequences are MNHEY and SMNVEV (reference sequence). The CDR3 is made up of 13 amino acids. V lost 3 bases and J lost 7, with 9 bases in between. CDR3 sequence reads: CASSFREHGELFF. The DNA of the CDR3 is TGTGCCAGCAGTTTCAGGGAGCACGGGGAGCTGTTTTTT.

The rearrangement joins TRBV27 to TRBJ2-1; 9 bases fit TRBD1. The germline V gene encodes CDR1 MNHEY and CDR2 SMNVEV (reference sequence). The J segment lost 10 bases and the V segment lost 3 bases, leaving 7 bases of the junction unmatched. This CDR3 is built from 14 residues. CDR3 sequence (DNA): TGTGCCAGCAGTTTGTCGGGACAGGGTTGGGAGCAGTTCTTC. It yields the protein CASSLSGQGWEQFF.

The J gene is TRBJ2-7, the V gene TRBV19; TRBD2 matches 11 bases. Germline values: CDR1 LNHDA, CDR2 SQIVND (reference sequence). This CDR3 comprises 15 residues. V shed 3 bases and J 7 bases; nucleotides not matched to a gene: 8. In nucleotides, the CDR3 is TGTGCCAGTAGTATCTCTCTAGCGGGAGGAATAGAGCAGTACTTC. Its translation: CASSISLAGGIEQYF.

This clone was seen a handful of times. The gene calls are TRBV13 and TRBJ1-2, with 7 bases lining up with TRBD1. V shed 5 bases and J 7 bases; nucleotides not matched to a gene: 10. This CDR3 contains 14 residues. Germline V CDR1 and CDR2: PRHDT, FYEKMQ (reference sequence). The CDR3 sequence is CASSLLTGSGGYTF. In nucleotides, the CDR3 is TGTGCCAGCAGCCTCCTGACAGGGTCCGGTGGCTACACCTTC.

This clone was seen only a few times. This sequence joins TRBV28 and TRBJ2-2, with TRBD2 matching 7 bases. This CDR3 is built from 15 residues. Trimming removed 1 base from V and 8 bases from J; junction bases left unmatched: 7. In germline, CDR1 is MDHEN, CDR2 SYDVKM. CDR3 DNA sequence: TGTGCCAGCAGTTTATCGGCGGGAGCACCAGGGGAGCTGTTTTTT. Translation: CASSLSAGAPGELFF.

The chain uses TRBV9 and TRBJ2-3, with 9 nucleotides matching TRBD1. This CDR3 is 16 amino acids long. Germline CDR1 and CDR2: SGDLS and YYNGEE. V trimming: 3 bases; J trimming: 1 base; junction bases outside the gene matches: 6. CDR3 DNA sequence: TGTGCCAGCAGCGGGGGACAGGGACTCGGCACAGATACGCAGTATTTT. This sequence encodes CASSGGQGLGTDTQYF.

Comment on this clone: Different DNA sequences within this sample yield the same CDR3. The CDR3 sequence: CASSLGLAGYNEQFF. CDR3 DNA: TGTGCCAGCAGCTTAGGTCTAGCGGGTTACAATGAGCAGTTCTTC. The chain is built from TRBV7-9 and TRBJ2-1, with 8 positions matching TRBD2. The junction had 3 bases not matched to a gene; V was cut back by 1 base and J by 4 bases. From germline, CDR1 is SEHNR and CDR2 FQNEAQ (reference sequence). The CDR3 runs 15 residues.

The V and J genes are TRBV4-1 and TRBJ1-1; D might be TRBD1 (6 bases). Germline CDR1 and CDR2: MGHRA and YSYEKL. The CDR3 is made up of 14 amino acids. Between the trimmed V and J ends, which lost 0 bases and 3 bases, there was a span of 8 bases. The CDR3 sequence is CASSQEGGYTEAFF. The CDR3 nucleotides read TGCGCCAGCAGCCAAGAAGGGGGGTACACTGAAGCTTTCTTT.

Comments on this clone: Other DNA sequences in this specimen translate into the identical CDR3. The chain recombines TRBV7-6 with TRBJ2-3; a weak D match, TRBD2 (6 bases). The V gene's germline CDR1 is SGHVS and CDR2 FNYEAQ. Trimming cost V 5 bases and J 0 bases, with 9 bases left between them. This CDR3 is 14 amino acids long. The chain's CDR3 is CASSRSGSTDTQYF. CDR3 nucleotide sequence: TGTGCCAGCAGCCGTAGCGGTAGCACAGATACGCAGTATTTT.

This clone was detected only once. The chain combines TRBV20-1 with TRBJ1-1; no clear D gene. CDR3 size: 11 residues. Germline V gene sequence: CDR1 DFQATT, CDR2 SNEGSKA (reference sequence). Trimming left V 8 bases short and J 3 bases short, with 10 bases between. CDR3 sequence reads: CSPDLYTEAFF. The CDR3 coding sequence is TGCAGTCCAGACCTTTACACTGAAGCTTTCTTT.

This clone was recorded once. The chain has TRBV5-1 and TRBJ1-2; no definite D call. V dropped 0 bases and J dropped 3 bases, with 12 bases sitting between them. The germline V gene has CDR1 SGHRS and CDR2 YFSETQ. This CDR3 spans 15 amino acids. In nucleotides, the CDR3 is TGCGCCAGCAGCTTGGAATCCCCCGCGGACTATGGCTACACCTTC. This gives the protein CASSLESPADYGYTF.

V usage is TRBV7-9 and J usage is TRBJ2-7; tentative D call: TRBD1 (6 bases). CDR1 is SEHNR and CDR2 is FQNEAQ in the germline V gene (reference sequence). V lost 4 bases to trimming and J lost 2 bases, with 12 bases between them. This CDR3 is built from 14 residues. This CDR3 is CASSSNRDPYEQYF. As DNA, the CDR3 is TGTGCCAGCAGCTCAAACAGGGACCCCTACGAGCAGTACTTC.

The chain combines TRBV2 with TRBJ2-7; D gene uncertain. The CDR3 spans 15 residues. Trimming cost V 3 bases and J 2 bases, with 14 bases left between them. Germline V lookup: CDR1 SNHLY, CDR2 FYNNEI. This chain's CDR3 is CASSESVGFPYEQYF. In DNA, the CDR3 is TGTGCCAGCAGTGAGTCGGTGGGGTTCCCCTACGAGCAGTACTTC. Supplemented by reference TRBV2 and TRBJ2-7, the full variable domain reads EPEVTQTPSHQVTQMGQEVILRCVPISNHLYFYWYRQILGQKVEFLVSFYNNEISEKSEIFDDQFSVERPDGSNFTLKIRSTKLEDSAMYFCASSESVGFPYEQYFGPGTRLTVT.

V and J are TRBV4-3 and TRBJ1-1; D ambiguous. The V and J ends lost 4 bases and 0 bases respectively, with 9 bases between them. The V gene's germline CDR1 is LGHNA and CDR2 YSLEER. The CDR3 covers 14 residues. The CDR3 sequence is CASSPATLNTEAFF. The DNA of the CDR3 is TGCGCCAGCAGCCCAGCTACACTGAACACTGAAGCTTTCTTT.

This clone appeared a few times. The rearrangement joins TRBV7-6 to TRBJ2-3; 11 bases align to TRBD2. CDR3 length equals 16 residues. Unmatched junction bases numbered 6, after V lost 3 bases and J lost 4 bases. The V gene's germline CDR1 is SGHVS and CDR2 FNYEAQ. Here the CDR3 DNA reads TGTGCCAGCAGCTTTAGCGGGAGGGCCGGGGCAGATACGCAGTATTTT. As protein: CASSFSGRAGADTQYF.

This clone was seen a single time. V gene TRBV14 combines with J gene TRBJ2-2; no clear D gene. Trimming took 1 base from V and 6 from J, leaving 9 bases between them. CDR1 SGHDN and CDR2 FVKESK come from the germline V gene. This CDR3 has 14 amino acids. The CDR3 nucleotides read TGTGCCAGCAGCCAAGTTTCCCTCGCCGGGGAGCTGTTTTTT. Protein product: CASSQVSLAGELFF.

The count of this clone is one. The chain combines TRBV6-5 with TRBJ1-1, with TRBD1 identical over 8 bases. Per germline, CDR1 MNHEY and CDR2 SVGAGI. The V gene end was trimmed by 0 bases and the J gene end by 2 bases; junction bases not matched to a gene: 2. The CDR3 is 15 residues long. The DNA for the CDR3 is TGTGCCAGCAGTTACTCGACAGGGGAAAACACTGAAGCTTTCTTT. Translating gives CASSYSTGENTEAFF.

The CDR3 DNA is TGTGCCAGCAGTCAGGGGGGCTACAATGAGCAGTTCTTC. As protein: CASSQGGYNEQFF. The chain joins TRBV9 to TRBJ2-1; the D gene is possibly TRBD1 (7 bases). Trimming took off 5 bases at V and 3 bases at J, with 9 bases between the two ends. The CDR3 runs to 13 residues. The germline gives CDR1 SGDLS, CDR2 YYNGEE. Filled out from reference TRBV9 and TRBJ2-1, the complete variable domain reads DSGVTQTPKHLITATGQRVTLRCSPRSGDLSVYWYQQSLDQGLQFLIQYYNGEERAKGNILERFSAQQFPDLHSELNLSSLELGDSALYFCASSQGGYNEQFFGPGTRLTVL.

The rearrangement joins TRBV19 to TRBJ2-7; 10 nucleotides align to TRBD1. Trimming cost V 5 bases and J 4 bases; bases outside gene matches: 17. The CDR3 runs 18 residues. Germline CDR1 is LNHDA and CDR2 is SQIVND (reference sequence). The CDR3 loop is CASSPPKETGGEGYEQYF. The CDR3 bases are TGTGCCAGTAGTCCCCCGAAGGAGACAGGGGGCGAGGGGTACGAGCAGTACTTC. Full variable domain (missing parts from reference TRBV19 and TRBJ2-7): DGGITQSPKYLFRKEGQNVTLSCEQNLNHDAMYWYRQDPGQGLRLIYYSQIVNDFQKGDIAEGYSVSREKKESFPLTVTSAQKNPTAFYLCASSPPKETGGEGYEQYFGPGTRLTVT.

The chain couples TRBV29-1 to TRBJ2-1; 7 bases line up with TRBD2. The CDR3 consists of 16 residues. After removal of 0 bases from V and 1 base from J, the junction contained 6 bases not matched to a gene. The germline V gene has CDR1 SQVTM and CDR2 ANQGSEA. The CDR3 region is CSVEDHRLASYNEQFF. DNA for the CDR3: TGCAGCGTTGAAGACCACCGACTAGCTTCCTACAATGAGCAGTTCTTC.

The rearrangement joins TRBV27 to TRBJ2-7; D is unresolved. The CDR3 sequence is 13 residues long. V was pared by 1 base and J by 6 bases, with 10 bases between. CDR1 and CDR2 (germline): MNHEY, SMNVEV (reference sequence). In DNA form, the CDR3 reads TGTGCCAGCAGTTTATGGGGAAACGGCGAGCAGTACTTC. Translating gives CASSLWGNGEQYF.

The chain couples TRBV28 to TRBJ2-1, with D unresolved. Trimming took 2 bases from V and 7 from J, leaving 12 bases between them. This CDR3 is 14 amino acids long. Germline values: CDR1 MDHEN, CDR2 SYDVKM. The CDR3 is CASSLSPINNEQFF. In nucleotides, the CDR3 is TGTGCCAGCAGTTTAAGTCCCATTAATAATGAGCAGTTCTTC.

The V and J genes are TRBV19 and TRBJ2-1; D remains ambiguous. Per the germline V gene, CDR1 is LNHDA and CDR2 is SQIVND (reference sequence). Trimming cost V 3 bases and J 3 bases, with 12 bases left between them. The CDR3 contains 15 residues. CDR3 residues: CASSIGWTGYNEQFF. CDR3 nucleotides: TGTGCCAGTAGTATCGGATGGACCGGCTACAATGAGCAGTTCTTC.

The V call is TRBV7-9, the J call TRBJ2-7; 10 nucleotides match TRBD2. Germline assignment: CDR1 SEHNR and CDR2 FQNEAQ (reference sequence). The CDR3 length is 13 residues. The CDR3 protein is CACSASGSYEQYF. Written as DNA, the CDR3 is TGTGCTTGTTCGGCTAGCGGGAGTTACGAGCAGTACTTC.

The rearrangement links TRBV4-1 to TRBJ2-1; D call uncertain. This CDR3 region has 14 residues. Trimming left V 0 bases short and J 10 bases short, with 13 bases between. Germline CDR1 MGHRA, CDR2 YSYEKL. CDR3 region: CASSQDRAPTEQFF. CDR3 bases: TGCGCCAGCAGCCAAGATCGAGCCCCTACGGAGCAGTTCTTC.

This sequence joins TRBV28 and TRBJ2-7, with D maybe TRBD1 (6 bases). Deletions cut 10 bases from V and 0 bases from J, with 10 bases between. CDR1 and CDR2 (germline): MDHEN, SYDVKM. This CDR3 region has 12 residues. CDR3 coding DNA: TGTGCCACCCGGGACAACTCCTACGAGCAGTACTTC. Residues: CATRDNSYEQYF.

This chain connects TRBV10-3 to TRBJ1-1; D is undetermined. The germline V gene encodes CDR1 ENHRY and CDR2 SYGVKD. The V and J ends lost 0 bases and 11 bases respectively, with 13 bases between them. The CDR3 has 13 amino acids. As DNA, the CDR3 is TGTGCCATCAGTGAGTCAGGAGGAGGATGGGCTTTCTTT. The encoded protein is CAISESGGGWAFF.

CDR3 DNA: TGTGCCAGTAGTATACTTGGCTACACCTTC. Residues: CASSILGYTF. The rearrangement joins TRBV19 to TRBJ1-2; D remains ambiguous. In germline, CDR1 is LNHDA, CDR2 SQIVND (reference sequence). V was cut by 2 bases and J by 7 bases, with 2 bases left in between. The CDR3 contains 10 residues.

This chain links TRBV28 with TRBJ2-7; 8 bases align to TRBD2. Trimming removed 6 bases from V and 0 bases from J; junction bases left unmatched: 10. CDR1 and CDR2 (germline): MDHEN, SYDVKM. This CDR3 is 16 amino acids long. In nucleotides, the CDR3 is TGTGCCAGCAGCTTAGCGGGACTAGGGACCTCCTACGAGCAGTACTTC. Protein: CASSLAGLGTSYEQYF.

The chain recombines TRBV20-1 with TRBJ2-7; D is unclear. Germline V gene sequence: CDR1 DFQATT, CDR2 SNEGSKA (reference sequence). This CDR3 has 11 residues. V lost 1 base and J 2 bases, leaving 3 bases between the germline ends. CDR3 in DNA: TGCAGTGCTAGAGGAACCTACGAGCAGTACTTC. Translation: CSARGTYEQYF.

As regards this clone: A much more abundant neighbour one base away suggests this may be a read error. V is TRBV5-4 and J is TRBJ2-7; D gene ambiguous. The CDR3 is made up of 11 amino acids. Germline loops: CDR1 SGHNT, CDR2 YYREEE (reference sequence). Trimming stripped 4 bases from V and 3 bases from J, with 5 bases between. The CDR3 loop is CASSLNYEQYF. The DNA for the CDR3 is TGTGCCAGCAGCCTAAACTACGAGCAGTACTTC.